This T cell receptor beta chain was captured in a study of shared clonotypes between healthy human individuals (dated by TCRdb to 2020 to 2021). Regarding the complete study: The cohort included three men and two women between 18 and 49 years of age. Leukapheresis yielded between about 0.9 and 9 billion PBMCs per donor. The study deeply sequenced blood TCR repertoires of about 5 healthy adults to estimate repertoire size and the extent of clonotype sharing between individuals. To increase sequencing depth and limit assay-specific biases, different laboratories used diverse techniques to prepare libraries and sequence TCR repertoires. Per donor, three plates each were used for CD4 naive and CD4 memory, two for CD8 naive, and one for CD8 memory.

Comments on this clone: Which antigen it targets is not known. Base-call qualities are not available, and no considerably larger clone is one nucleotide away.

CD8 naive samples were obtained by positive selection for CCR7 among CD45RO-negative cells, yielding a CD45RA+CCR7+ population from which TemRA cells were excluded. Healthy HIV-negative adults with no recently reported acute infections or vaccinations were included as donors. All donors were Caucasian adults living in Nashville, Tennessee, USA. Blood was collected by leukapheresis, and PBMCs were isolated by Ficoll-Histopaque density gradient centrifugation and then cryopreserved in liquid nitrogen vapor phase. Analytical flow cytometry was used to check the purity and quantity of every magnetically sorted T cell population. Genomic DNA was isolated from each sorted fraction and quantified by UV absorbance on a Nanodrop 2000c. The study at large found these results: Naive subsets generally had larger estimated clonotype richness than memory subsets did. Based on pairwise subsampling, the degree of clonotype sharing among donors was expected to be affected by sequencing depth. The small number of donors limited the genetic and exposure-history diversity represented. Clonotypes shared by all four sorted-subset donors showed higher generation probabilities than non-shared clonotypes. Sharing across a handful of donors was observed for roughly 5.4% of naive CD4, over 3% of naive CD8, around 2.5% of memory CD4, and roughly 0.43% of memory CD8 clonotypes. Rarefaction of sorted-subset datasets indicated incomplete sequencing despite the large sequencing depth. Sampling was restricted to blood, and TCR repertoires in tissues likely differ from the TCR repertoires found in blood.

The CDR3 contains 15 residues, cysteine and phenylalanine counted. Left in the record is the CDR3 DNA by itself, 45 bases read in frame from the first base. The junction shows trimming of 7 bases on V and 2 bases on J, plus 16 bases between the germline ends. CDR1 SEHNR and CDR2 FQNEAQ were looked up in the germline V gene (reference sequence). TCR CDR3 regions were amplified from genomic DNA by multiplex PCR using the deep immunoSEQ assay. Extracted genomic DNA from each cell subset was distributed evenly across all wells of several immunoSEQ 96-well plates, and each plate was treated as a replicate. For sorted subsets, each replicate PCR was loaded with 150 to 250 ng genomic DNA, equivalent to about 30,000 T cell genomes. The purified libraries were quantified using a Qubit 3.0 fluorometer, sized with a Bioanalyzer 2100, and then quantified again using the KAPA Library Quantification kit. Every immunoSEQ 96-well plate was sequenced on a separate single-read 150-cycle Illumina NextSeq 550 flow cell. Turning to the authors' computational methods: Because the immunoSEQ output held only junctional sequences and lacked quality scores, the filtering could not match the filtering applied to full-length reads. To assign V/J genes and CDR3, sequences were annotated using PyIR, a Python wrapper for IgBLAST v1.9, with IMGT germline references. Reads were filtered out if the reads had weak V/J assignments (E-value above 1e-6), no CDR3, stop codons, out-of-frame junctions, or ambiguous translated residues. V3J clonotypes were defined as sequences sharing an identical inferred V gene, J gene, and CDR3 amino acid sequence. Percentage overlap between repertoires was computed as shared unique clonotypes divided by the size of the smaller repertoire. RTK rarefaction, the Chao1 estimator, and Recon v2.1 estimates of unobserved clonotypes were used to assess repertoire richness. Generation probabilities were computed with OLGA for all TCRbeta clonotypes obtained by the gDNA method from a few donors. The clones in this table, taken by TCRdb from immuneACCESS, are in-frame only. Not every clone is retained; where verified, under half of the shortfall comes from an unresolved V gene, and the cause of the rest is unknown. The DNA gave D and trimming, while V, J and clone size come from that table. The sample table holds about 800,000 clones, of which about 96% were seen once. Clones ranked in the top ten supply about 0.21% of the sample.

Material for sequencing was naive CD8+ T cells sorted from blood. Sample cell subset or site, as interpreted from the label and publication: CD45RA+CCR7+. The clonotype comes from a man aged 25-45 years in good health. The sequence links TRBV7-9 to TRBJ2-3; TRBD1 is a possible D gene, resting on 6 matching bases. In nucleotides, the sequence is TGTGCCAGCACCATAACAGGGCCCGACACAGATACGCAGTATTTT. Its translation reads: CASTITGPDTDTQYF. With the rest looked up from the reference TRBV7-9 and TRBJ2-3 genes rather than sequenced, the full variable domain is DTGVSQNPRHKITKRGQNVTFRCDPISEHNRLYWYRQTLGQGPEFLTYFQNEAQLEKSRLLSDRFSAERPKGSFSTLEIQRTEQGDSAMYLCASTITGPDTDTQYFGPGTRLTVL.